The 25 T cell receptor beta chains below were found in one sample sequenced in a study of T cell clonality in common variable immunodeficiency. Profiled with immunoSEQ multiplex PCR; TCRdb holds only in-frame clones, not every one. The repertoire consists of around 52,000 clones, none detected only once. The material sequenced was peripheral blood mononuclear cells. These receptors originate from a person aged 18 to 75 in good health.

This clone was observed many times. The sequence runs out 3 residues before the end of the CDR3; the remainder is reconstructed from the germline J gene. V is TRBV9 and J is TRBJ1-3; D might be TRBD1 (5 bases). This CDR3 region has 14 residues. The V end lost 2 bases, the J end lost 4 bases, and 10 bases lay between the germline ends. The germline CDR1 and CDR2 sequences are SGDLS and YYNGEE. CDR3 DNA (partial): TGTGCCAGCAGCGTTAGGGGTGGAGGAAACACC. This codes for CASSVRGGGNT. The full CDR3 reads CASSVRGGGNTIYF.

This clone was detected ten times or more. The read ends 3 residues before the CDR3 terminus; that terminus is restored from the germline J gene. The rearrangement links TRBV5-4 to TRBJ2-5, with D hard to call. The CDR3 is made up of 14 amino acids. V was pared by 0 bases and J by 1 base, with 7 bases between. CDR1 SGHNT and CDR2 YYREEE come from the germline V gene (reference sequence). The CDR3 region is CASSLETVQETQYF. CDR3 DNA, as far as it was read: TGTGCCAGCAGCTTGGAAACAGTCCAAGAGACC.

This clone was recorded at least ten times. From the germline J gene comes the end of the CDR3, since the read stops 3 residues before it. This chain connects TRBV18 to TRBJ2-2; TRBD2 matches 9 bases. CDR1 and CDR2 (germline): KGHSH, LQKENI. The ends lost 3 bases at V and 0 bases at J; junction bases unmatched: 2. This CDR3 spans 16 amino acids. CDR3 DNA (partial): TGTGCCAGCTCACCTAGCGGGAGATCGAACACCGGGGAG. Translation gives CASSPSGRSNTGE. The full CDR3 reads CASSPSGRSNTGELFF.

This clone was seen ten or more times. The CDR3 extends 3 residues past the end of the read, so its final part is completed from the germline J gene. The chain combines TRBV6-1 with TRBJ2-2, with 9 bases identical to TRBD1. The V and J ends lost 3 bases and 5 bases, in that order; junction bases with no gene match: 4. Germline CDR1 MNHNS, CDR2 SASEGT. The CDR3 spans 15 residues. CDR3 in amino acids: CASSDPGQGTGELFF. The CDR3 bases that were read are TGTGCCAGCAGTGACCCGGGACAGGGAACCGGGGAG.

This clone was seen repeatedly, ten times or more. Sequencing ends 3 residues short of the CDR3 end; the germline J gene provides the rest. The chain uses TRBV5-1 and TRBJ2-1; 8 bases are shared with TRBD2. This CDR3 spans 15 amino acids. V lost 0 bases, J lost 6 bases, and 5 bases stayed unmatched. From germline, CDR1 is SGHRS and CDR2 YFSETQ. The CDR3 sequence: CASSLGSGSPNEQFF. The CDR3 bases that were read are TGCGCCAGCAGCTTGGGGAGCGGGAGCCCCAATGAG.

This clone was detected ten times or more. The read falls 3 residues short of the CDR3 end, and the missing part is taken from the germline J gene. The chain recombines TRBV7-2 with TRBJ2-7; the D gene is possibly TRBD2 (5 bases). The germline V and J ends were trimmed by 1 base and 0 bases, with 7 bases remaining between them. This CDR3 spans 14 amino acids. Germline loops: CDR1 SGHTA, CDR2 FQGNSA. The sequenced CDR3 bases are TGTGCCAGCAGCTTAGTTACTAGCTCCTACGAG. Protein product: CASSLVTSSYE. The full CDR3 protein is CASSLVTSSYEQYF.

This clone showed up many times. CDR3 DNA, as far as it was read: TGCGCCAGCAGCTTGGACAACGAG. Translating it yields CASSLDNE. In full, the CDR3 is CASSLDNEQYF. The chain couples TRBV5-1 to TRBJ2-7; no clear D gene. The read finishes 3 residues shy of the CDR3 end, and the germline J gene is used to complete it. V lost 0 bases to trimming and J lost 5 bases, with 3 bases between them. The CDR3 runs 11 residues. CDR1 SGHRS and CDR2 YFSETQ come from the germline V gene.

Ten or more counts support this clone. The read ends 3 residues shy of where the CDR3 ends; the end is completed using the germline J gene. V usage is TRBV20-1 and J usage is TRBJ1-2; D unclear. CDR3 length: 12 amino acids. Trimming shortened V by 3 bases and J by 5 bases, and 10 bases separated the two germline ends. The germline V gene encodes CDR1 DFQATT and CDR2 SNEGSKA (reference sequence). CDR3: CSASLAVYGYTF. Partial CDR3 DNA: TGCAGTGCTAGTCTGGCAGTATATGGC.

This clone was recorded at least ten times. The read is 3 residues too short to cover the CDR3 end, so that end is filled in from the germline J gene. This chain uses TRBV30 with TRBJ1-4; D gene uncertain. The germline CDR1 and CDR2 sequences are GTSNPN and SVGIG (reference sequence). The CDR3 is 14 amino acids. V dropped 0 bases and J dropped 7 bases, with 12 bases sitting between them. Here the CDR3 reads CAWSVMTFGEKLFF. Incomplete CDR3 DNA: TGTGCCTGGAGTGTAATGACTTTTGGTGAAAAA.

At least ten counts were recorded for this clone. The CDR3 spells CASSLRRAATYEQYF. The CDR3 DNA, read in part, is TGTGCCAGCAGCTTAAGGCGGGCAGCTACCTACGAG. J is TRBJ2-7 and V is TRBV7-2, with a weak D call TRBD2 (5 bases). The read gets to within 3 residues of the CDR3 end, and the germline J gene fills in the rest. This CDR3 has 15 amino acids. V was clipped by 2 bases and J by 2 bases, with 13 bases between them. Germline CDR1 SGHTA, CDR2 FQGNSA.

This clone was counted at least ten times. The read ends 3 residues shy of where the CDR3 ends; the end is completed using the germline J gene. This rearrangement joins TRBV20-1 to TRBJ2-2, with TRBD2 matching over 7 bases. After removal of 2 bases from V and 1 base from J, the junction contained 4 bases not matched to a gene. CDR1 is DFQATT, CDR2 SNEGSKA, per germline (reference sequence). The CDR3 runs 15 residues. The CDR3 DNA, read in part, is TGCAGTGCTAGATCGGGGAGGGAGAACACCGGGGAG. Translation gives CSARSGRENTGE. The complete CDR3 reads CSARSGRENTGELFF.

This clone was recorded many times. The observed sequence ends 3 residues before the CDR3 terminus, with the missing tail filled in from the germline J gene. V is TRBV20-1 and J is TRBJ2-3; D uncertain. Germline CDR1 reads DFQATT; CDR2 reads SNEGSKA (reference sequence). This CDR3 spans 16 amino acids. The V and J ends lost 5 bases and 0 bases respectively, with 18 bases between them. The sequenced part of the CDR3 DNA is TGCAGTGCTCAAGATTCAGGTCGACCTAGCACAGATACG. Translating gives CSAQDSGRPSTDT. The entire CDR3 protein reads CSAQDSGRPSTDTQYF.

At least ten counts were recorded for this clone. Read coverage stops 3 residues before the CDR3 terminus; the germline J gene supplies the remainder. This chain uses TRBV6-4 with TRBJ2-1, with 9 bases identical to TRBD2. Trimming took 4 bases from V and 8 from J; bases not matched to a gene: 9. This CDR3 is 15 amino acids long. Germline CDR1 and CDR2: MRHNA and SNTAGT. The CDR3 DNA, read in part, is TGTGCCAGCAGTGCGACTAGCGGCCACAACGATGAG. It encodes CASSATSGHNDE. The whole CDR3 protein is CASSATSGHNDEQFF.

This clone has at least ten counts. The CDR3 end lies 3 residues beyond the end of the read and is filled in from the germline J gene. V is TRBV5-1 and J is TRBJ1-2; perhaps TRBD1 as D (5 bases). This CDR3 spans 14 amino acids. Looked up from germline, CDR1 is SGHRS and CDR2 is YFSETQ. The V end was cut by 4 bases, the J end by 3 bases, with 13 bases between. The CDR3 here is CASSRSSGDYGYTF. The sequenced part of the CDR3 DNA is TGCGCCAGCAGCCGTTCCTCGGGGGACTATGGC. Full variable domain (rest looked up from reference TRBV5-1 and TRBJ1-2): KAGVTQTPRYLIKTRGQQVTLSCSPISGHRSVSWYQQTPGQGLQFLFEYFSETQRNKGNFPGRFSGRQFSNSRSEMNVSTLELGDSALYLCASSRSSGDYGYTFGSGTRLTVV.

This clone came up many times. The sequence runs out 3 residues before the end of the CDR3; the remainder is reconstructed from the germline J gene. The chain employs TRBV29-1 and TRBJ2-1; D gene ambiguous. This CDR3 spans 13 amino acids. The V and J ends lost 1 base and 5 bases respectively, with 9 bases between them. The V gene's germline CDR1 is SQVTM and CDR2 ANQGSEA. CDR3 DNA, as far as it was read: TGCAGCGTTGAAGTCTGGCAGGACAATGAG. Translated: CSVEVWQDNE. The full-length CDR3 reads as CSVEVWQDNEQFF.

This clone occurred many times. The read terminates 3 residues ahead of where the CDR3 ends, so the germline J gene completes it. The chain has TRBV2 and TRBJ1-6; possible D gene TRBD1, 6 bases. The CDR3 consists of 15 residues. Trimming stripped 5 bases from V and 5 bases from J, with 13 bases between. The germline V gene encodes CDR1 SNHLY and CDR2 FYNNEI. CDR3 bases read: TGTGCCAGCAGTTCACGACAGGTCGATAATTCACCC. Translating it yields CASSSRQVDNSP. The full CDR3 protein is CASSSRQVDNSPLHF.

At least ten counts were recorded for this clone. The CDR3: CAWTQAASYNEQFF. CDR3 bases read: TGTGCCTGGACACAAGCGGCCTCCTACAATGAG. The rearrangement uses TRBV30 and TRBJ2-1, with D maybe TRBD2 (5 bases). The CDR3 end falls 3 residues outside the read, so it is completed with the germline J gene. CDR1 GTSNPN and CDR2 SVGIG come from the germline V gene (reference sequence). The CDR3 runs 14 residues. V was shortened by 4 bases and J by 0 bases, with 10 bases between the two germline ends.

At least ten counts were recorded for this clone. This CDR3 is CASSSGLAGGMAEQFF. The DNA read from the CDR3 is TGTGCCAGCAGTTCCGGACTAGCGGGAGGGATGGCTGAG. The chain recombines TRBV6-2 or TRBV6-3 with TRBJ2-1; TRBD2 aligns across 15 bases. The read halts 3 residues ahead of the CDR3 end, with the missing end drawn from the germline J gene. Looked up from germline, CDR1 is MNHEY and CDR2 is SVGEGT. J was trimmed by 9 bases and V by 4 bases; bases with no gene match: 7. The CDR3 has 16 amino acids.

In this sample, this clone turned up many times. Read sequence stops 3 residues before the CDR3 end, and the germline J gene provides the missing end. The J gene is TRBJ1-5, the V gene TRBV6-2 or TRBV6-3; 7 bases line up with TRBD1. The CDR3 consists of 15 residues. With 4 bases clipped from V and 3 bases from J, the junction kept 6 bases outside the gene matches. Germline CDR1 MNHEY, CDR2 SVGEGT. CDR3 protein: CASSLTGRDNQPQHF. Incomplete CDR3 DNA: TGTGCCAGCAGTTTGACAGGGAGGGACAATCAGCCC.

About this clone itself: Read sequence stops 3 residues before the CDR3 end, and the germline J gene provides the missing end. The chain carries TRBV5-8 and TRBJ2-3; D might be TRBD1 (5 bases). This CDR3 is built from 13 residues. V dropped 3 bases and J dropped 4 bases, with 9 bases sitting between them. CDR1 SGHTS and CDR2 YDEGEE come from the germline V gene. Partial CDR3 DNA: TGTGCCAGCAGCTACCTCAGGGCAGATACG. This sequence encodes CASSYLRADT. The CDR3 reads in full as CASSYLRADTQYF.

This clone was seen many times. With the read ending 3 residues before the CDR3 end, the germline J gene is used to fill in that end. The gene calls are TRBV5-4 and TRBJ2-3; TRBD2 is a possible D gene (5 bases). This CDR3 has 13 residues. CDR1 SGHNT and CDR2 YYREEE come from the germline V gene (reference sequence). V lost 1 base and J 5 bases, leaving 8 bases between the germline ends. The DNA read from the CDR3 is TGTGCCAGCAGCTTGTCCGCGGGAGATACG. This encodes CASSLSAGDT. The full CDR3 sequence reads CASSLSAGDTQYF.

This clone was detected ten times or more. Read data end 3 residues before the CDR3 end; the end is taken from the germline J gene. The chain carries TRBV19 and TRBJ2-1; 12 bases align to TRBD2. CDR1 LNHDA and CDR2 SQIVND come from the germline V gene (reference sequence). The CDR3 runs to 16 residues. Germline trimming cut 4 bases from V and 7 bases from J; bases unmatched to any gene: 8. The CDR3 DNA, read in part, is TGTGCCAGTAGTAGGGAGACTAGCGGGAGAACGAATGAG. Amino acid sequence: CASSRETSGRTNE. The whole CDR3 protein reads CASSRETSGRTNEQFF.

In this sample, this clone turned up many times. The read comes to an end 3 residues before the CDR3 does, leaving the germline J gene to fill in the end. This chain uses TRBV19 with TRBJ2-3; tentatively, D is TRBD1 (5 bases). The germline V gene encodes CDR1 LNHDA and CDR2 SQIVND (reference sequence). This CDR3 region has 14 residues. The CDR3: CASSIGREPLAQYF. The CDR3 bases that were read are TGTGCCAGTAGTATAGGCAGGGAACCCCTCGCG. Full variable domain (remainder filled in from reference TRBV19 and TRBJ2-3): DGGITQSPKYLFRKEGQNVTLSCEQNLNHDAMYWYRQDPGQGLRLIYYSQIVNDFQKGDIAEGYSVSREKKESFPLTVTSAQKNPTAFYLCASSIGREPLAQYFGPGTRLTVL.

At least ten counts were recorded for this clone. The read comes to an end 3 residues before the CDR3 does, leaving the germline J gene to fill in the end. The rearrangement links TRBV20-1 to TRBJ2-1; D is ambiguous. From germline, CDR1 is DFQATT and CDR2 SNEGSKA (reference sequence). The CDR3 sequence is 13 residues long. Trimming pared 1 base from V and 8 bases from J, leaving 12 bases between. The chain's CDR3 is CSARVQAGYEQFF. The covered CDR3 bases are TGCAGTGCTAGAGTCCAGGCTGGGTATGAG.

This clone was counted at least ten times. The CDR3 bases that were read are TGCAGTGCTAGAGATCGAACTAGCGGGAGATGGAATGAG. It specifies CSARDRTSGRWNE. The whole CDR3 region reads CSARDRTSGRWNEQFF. The chain carries TRBV20-1 and TRBJ2-1; 11 bases map to TRBD2. With the read ending 3 residues before the CDR3 end, the germline J gene is used to fill in that end. The length of the CDR3 is 16 residues. Per germline, CDR1 DFQATT and CDR2 SNEGSKA (reference sequence). Trimming removed 0 bases from V and 7 bases from J; junction bases left unmatched: 8.